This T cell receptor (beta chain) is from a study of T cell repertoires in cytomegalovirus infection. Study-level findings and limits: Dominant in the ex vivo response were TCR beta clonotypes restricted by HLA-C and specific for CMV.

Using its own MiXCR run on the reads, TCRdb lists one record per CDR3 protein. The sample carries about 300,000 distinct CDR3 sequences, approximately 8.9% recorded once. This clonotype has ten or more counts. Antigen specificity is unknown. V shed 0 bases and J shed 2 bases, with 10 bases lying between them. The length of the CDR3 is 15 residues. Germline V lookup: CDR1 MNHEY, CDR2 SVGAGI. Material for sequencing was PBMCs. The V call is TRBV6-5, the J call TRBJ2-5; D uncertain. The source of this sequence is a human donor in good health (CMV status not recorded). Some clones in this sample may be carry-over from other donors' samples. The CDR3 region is CASSYSGKTQETQYF. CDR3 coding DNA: TGTGCCAGCAGTTACTCGGGGAAGACACAAGAGACCCAGTACTTC.